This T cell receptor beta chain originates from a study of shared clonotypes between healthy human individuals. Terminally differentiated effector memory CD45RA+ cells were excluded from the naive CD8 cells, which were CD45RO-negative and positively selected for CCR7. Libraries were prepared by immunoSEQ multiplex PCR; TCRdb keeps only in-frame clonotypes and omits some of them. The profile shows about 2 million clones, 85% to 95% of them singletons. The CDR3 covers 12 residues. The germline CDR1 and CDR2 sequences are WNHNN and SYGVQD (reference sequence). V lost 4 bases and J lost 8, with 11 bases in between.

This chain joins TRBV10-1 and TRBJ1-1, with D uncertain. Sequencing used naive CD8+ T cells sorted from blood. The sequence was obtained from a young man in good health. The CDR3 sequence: CASSVDAGEAFF. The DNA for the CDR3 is TGCGCCAGCAGTGTGGACGCGGGGGAAGCTTTCTTT.